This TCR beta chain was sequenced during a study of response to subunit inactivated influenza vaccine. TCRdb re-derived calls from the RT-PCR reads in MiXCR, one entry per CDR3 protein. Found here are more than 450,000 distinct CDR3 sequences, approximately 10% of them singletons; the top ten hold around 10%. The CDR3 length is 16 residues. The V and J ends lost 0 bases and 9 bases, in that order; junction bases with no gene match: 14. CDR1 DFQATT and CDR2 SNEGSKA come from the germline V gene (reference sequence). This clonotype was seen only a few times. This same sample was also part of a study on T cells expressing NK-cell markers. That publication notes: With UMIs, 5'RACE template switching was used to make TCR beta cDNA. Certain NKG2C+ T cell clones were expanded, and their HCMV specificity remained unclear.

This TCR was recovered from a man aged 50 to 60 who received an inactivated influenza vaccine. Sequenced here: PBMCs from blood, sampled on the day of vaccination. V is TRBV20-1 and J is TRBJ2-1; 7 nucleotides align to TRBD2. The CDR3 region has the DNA TGCAGTGCTAGAGAACCCGGATGGCGGGAGCACCCTGAGCAGTTCTTC. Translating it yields CSAREPGWREHPEQFF.